This TCR beta chain was observed in a study of glioma-infiltrating T cells. Overall study results and limits: Above-expected tissue-blood divergence occurred in all gliomas, most in low-grade ones. Tissue and blood shared very few CDR3 sequences.

Trimming at V came to 5 bases and at J to 4 bases, leaving 12 bases not matched to a gene. This CDR3 has 16 amino acids. Germline assignment: CDR1 LGHNA and CDR2 YNFKEQ. Using RNA template, CDR3s of TCR alpha and beta were amplified with iRepertoire arm-PCR. TCRdb processed the multiplex PCR reads anew with MiXCR; each CDR3 protein has one entry. The sample lists over 120,000 distinct CDR3 sequences; more than 35% were seen once. This clonotype was picked up a small number of times. The antigen remains undetermined. Input material: glioma tissue, nonneoplastic brain tissue, or PBMCs (not recorded which). The rearrangement joins TRBV4-2 to TRBJ2-3; the match to TRBD1 covers 7 bases. The source of this sequence is a human donor with low-grade glioma or glioblastoma, undergoing nonglioma brain surgery, or in good health (not recorded which). CDR3 protein: CASSFTGVEGSDTQYF. The CDR3 DNA follows: TGTGCCAGCAGCTTTACAGGGGTTGAAGGGTCAGATACGCAGTATTTT.